The 10 T cell receptor beta chains below were found in one sample sequenced in a study of T cells in Graves' hyperthyroidism and ophthalmopathy. Amplification of TCR beta CDR3 regions was performed using RNA transcripts as template. The TCR CDR3 first-round RT-PCR relied on the HTBI primer set. TCRdb re-called the multiplex PCR reads with MiXCR, one entry per CDR3 protein. The sample shows approximately 370,000 distinct CDR3 sequences, about 18% of them seen only once. The sample comprised blood. These receptors all stem from a woman aged 25 to 39 with Graves' hyperthyroidism that later progressed to Graves' ophthalmopathy.

This clonotype was observed at least ten times. The rearrangement joins TRBV5-1 to TRBJ2-5; 10 bases map to TRBD2. Unmatched junction bases numbered 3, after V lost 1 base and J lost 3 bases. This CDR3 is 15 amino acids long. CDR1 is SGHRS, CDR2 YFSETQ, per germline. The chain's CDR3 is CASSLSLAGEETQYF. CDR3 in DNA: TGCGCCAGCAGCTTGTCCCTAGCGGGGGAAGAGACCCAGTACTTC.

This clonotype was counted a few times. The chain has TRBV5-1 and TRBJ2-5; D gene unclear. Germline V gene data show CDR1 as SGHRS and CDR2 as YFSETQ. The CDR3 is 13 residues long. V lost 0 bases and J lost 2, with 5 bases in between. CDR3 sequence reads: CASSLEDQETQYF. The CDR3 nucleotides read TGCGCCAGCAGCTTGGAAGATCAAGAGACCCAGTACTTC.

Many counts were recorded for this clonotype. The chain links TRBV20-1 to TRBJ2-7; no clear D. Germline V CDR1 and CDR2: DFQATT, SNEGSKA (reference sequence). This CDR3 spans 11 amino acids. Trimming cost V 6 bases and J 1 base, with 7 bases left between them. The CDR3 region is CSAIRSYEQYF. In DNA form, the CDR3 reads TGCAGTGCGATACGTTCCTACGAGCAGTACTTC.

This clonotype was observed a handful of times. The genes are TRBV4-1 and TRBJ1-1; TRBD1 might be the D (6 bases). The CDR3 sequence is 15 residues long. The germline gives CDR1 MGHRA, CDR2 YSYEKL. V gave up 4 bases and J gave up 3 bases, with 15 bases separating them. DNA for the CDR3: TGCGCCAGCAGCCGTCGAAAGGGGGGTGACACTGAAGCTTTCTTT. Translated, it gives CASSRRKGGDTEAFF.

Many counts were recorded for this clonotype. CDR3 loop: CASSPTRADGYEQYF. CDR3 bases: TGTGCCAGCTCGCCAACGCGGGCAGATGGCTACGAGCAGTACTTC. The V gene is TRBV18, the J gene TRBJ2-7; maybe TRBD2 (5 bases). Trimming removed 6 bases from V and 3 bases from J, with 18 bases in between. This CDR3 has 15 amino acids. Germline-derived CDR1 and CDR2 are KGHSH and LQKENI.

This clonotype was detected many times. The gene calls are TRBV27 and TRBJ2-2; TRBD1 aligns across 9 bases. CDR1 and CDR2 from the germline V gene are MNHEY and SMNVEV (reference sequence). The CDR3 has 13 residues. The J segment lost 8 bases and the V segment lost 7 bases, leaving 5 bases of the junction unmatched. This chain's CDR3 is CASNNRGLGELFF. The CDR3 DNA reads as TGTGCCAGCAACAACAGGGGGCTAGGGGAGCTGTTTTTT.

This clonotype was observed a few times. The chain links TRBV7-9 to TRBJ2-3, with 14 nucleotides matching TRBD2. With 5 bases clipped from V and 1 base from J, the junction kept 8 bases outside the gene matches. Germline V gives CDR1 SEHNR, CDR2 FQNEAQ (reference sequence). The CDR3 is 18 amino acids. The CDR3 sequence is CASSPRTSGGPGTDTQYF. CDR3 bases: TGTGCCAGCAGCCCCAGGACTAGCGGGGGGCCGGGCACAGATACGCAGTATTTT.

This clonotype appeared a few times. CDR3 region: CSVGVGGGNYEQYF. As DNA, the CDR3 is TGCAGCGTTGGAGTGGGGGGAGGTAACTACGAGCAGTACTTC. This chain joins TRBV29-1 and TRBJ2-7, with a tentative D call TRBD2 (6 bases). The germline V gene has CDR1 SQVTM and CDR2 ANQGSEA. V was cut by 4 bases and J by 3 bases, with 16 bases left in between. The CDR3 loop spans 14 amino acids.

This clonotype was seen a handful of times. J is TRBJ1-2 and V is TRBV19; possibly TRBD1 for D (6 bases). Trimming took 7 bases from V and 1 from J, leaving 13 bases between them. CDR1 and CDR2 (germline): LNHDA, SQIVND (reference sequence). CDR3 size: 14 residues. The CDR3 region has the DNA TGTGCCAGTACTCGGGGGGGCGATAACTATGGCTACACCTTC. It codes for CASTRGGDNYGYTF.

This clonotype was picked up many times. The chain couples TRBV6-1 to TRBJ2-2; possible D gene TRBD1, 5 bases. The CDR3 has 13 residues. Germline V gene data show CDR1 as MNHNS and CDR2 as SASEGT. V shed 5 bases and J shed 4 bases, with 8 bases lying between them. The CDR3 protein is CASSPDSTGELFF. CDR3 nucleotide sequence: TGTGCCAGCAGTCCCGACAGCACCGGGGAGCTGTTTTTT.